The entry below describes one T cell receptor (beta chain). TCRdb's table, derived via immunoSEQ multiplex PCR, lists solely in-frame clones and lacks some. The sample includes 45,000 to 55,000 clones, about 90% of them seen just once. This sample is part of a study of T cell changes during pregnancy in multiple sclerosis. Germline CDR1 SNHLY, CDR2 FYNNEI. The CDR3 runs to 16 residues. The V segment lost 5 bases and the J segment 4 bases; nucleotides outside the gene matches: 4. Specimen: CD4+ T cells from peripheral blood mononuclear cells, collected after pregnancy. This chain connects TRBV2 to TRBJ2-3; 15 nucleotides agree with TRBD2. The source is a female donor with multiple sclerosis, enrolled in a pregnancy study. CDR3 sequence: CASSPGTSGRSDTQYF. Here the CDR3 DNA reads TGTGCCAGCAGTCCTGGGACTAGCGGGAGGTCAGATACGCAGTATTTT.